The TCR beta chain described here comes from a study of PD-1 blockade in classical Hodgkin lymphoma. The study's findings and limits: Newly diagnosed patients reportedly had lower baseline TCR diversity than healthy donors. Why repertoires differed is undefined; disease activity or prior therapy possibly contributed.

Of note for this clone: Its antigen is undetermined.

This CDR3 has 16 amino acids. Germline V gives CDR1 LNHDA, CDR2 SQIVND (reference sequence). V was trimmed by 6 bases and J by 3 bases, leaving 18 bases between them. This sample's time point: newly diagnosed, previously untreated cHL patient sample. As a comparison, the study used PBMCs from newly diagnosed, untreated classical Hodgkin lymphoma. Assay used: immunoSEQ multiplex PCR; TCRdb lists only in-frame clones, some missing. Here the sample spans tens of thousands of clones, roughly 93% being singletons. The clonotype was recovered from a human donor with classical Hodgkin lymphoma. Sequencing was done on a sample of peripheral blood mononuclear cells (PBMCs). The chain is built from TRBV19 and TRBJ1-5, with D unresolved. The CDR3 sequence: CASRSSSASSNQPQHF. The CDR3 nucleotides read TGTGCCAGTAGGTCGTCCAGTGCATCCTCCAATCAGCCCCAGCATTTT.